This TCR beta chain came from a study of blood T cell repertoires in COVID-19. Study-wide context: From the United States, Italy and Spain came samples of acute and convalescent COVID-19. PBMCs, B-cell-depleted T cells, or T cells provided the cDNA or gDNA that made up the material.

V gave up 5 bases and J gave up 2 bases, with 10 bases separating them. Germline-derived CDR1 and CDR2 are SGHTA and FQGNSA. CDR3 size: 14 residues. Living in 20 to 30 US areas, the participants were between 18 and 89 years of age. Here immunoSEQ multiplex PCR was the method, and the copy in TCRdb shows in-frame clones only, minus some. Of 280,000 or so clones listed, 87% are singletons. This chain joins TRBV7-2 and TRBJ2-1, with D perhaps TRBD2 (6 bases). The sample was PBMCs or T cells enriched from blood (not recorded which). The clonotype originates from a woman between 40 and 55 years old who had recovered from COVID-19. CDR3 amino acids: CASSLPGAYNEQFF. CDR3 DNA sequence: TGTGCCAGCAGCCTCCCGGGGGCCTACAATGAGCAGTTCTTC.